A single sample gave rise to the 17 T cell receptor beta chains below, sequenced in a study of early T cells in non-severe SARS-CoV-2 infection. TCRdb itself ran the 5' RACE reads through MiXCR, one entry per CDR3 protein. This sample has about 33,000 distinct CDR3 sequences; under 6% occur once, and the top ten carry 10% to 15%. Sequenced sample: whole blood. The origin of the receptors is an adult who was a healthcare worker with PCR-confirmed SARS-CoV-2 infection or an uninfected control (not recorded which).

This clonotype occurred many times. The chain uses TRBV20-1 and TRBJ1-5; D is unclear. The V end lost 3 bases, the J end lost 4 bases, and 13 bases lay between the germline ends. CDR1 and CDR2 (germline): DFQATT, SNEGSKA (reference sequence). This CDR3 comprises 14 residues. The CDR3 loop is CSASKQKSNQPQHF. The DNA for the CDR3 is TGCAGTGCTAGTAAACAGAAGTCAAATCAGCCCCAGCATTTT.

This clonotype was picked up many times. The chain couples TRBV7-2 to TRBJ2-5; 14 bases map to TRBD2. CDR3 length: 15 residues. V trimming: 5 bases; J trimming: 4 bases; junction bases outside the gene matches: 3. Germline-derived CDR1 and CDR2 are SGHTA and FQGNSA. The DNA for the CDR3 is TGTGCCAGCAGCATGACTAGCGGGGGGGCAGAGACCCAGTACTTC. Amino acid sequence: CASSMTSGGAETQYF.

This clonotype was counted at least ten times. The rearrangement uses TRBV30 and TRBJ2-7; D is unclear. Trimming cost V 8 bases and J 3 bases, with 11 bases left between them. CDR1 is GTSNPN and CDR2 is SVGIG in the germline V gene (reference sequence). The CDR3 loop spans 11 amino acids. CDR3 amino acids: CAKRVYYEQYF. CDR3 DNA sequence: TGTGCCAAAAGGGTCTACTACGAGCAGTACTTC.

There are many counts of this clonotype. The chain joins TRBV11-2 to TRBJ1-6; D is ambiguous. Germline V CDR1 and CDR2: SGHAT, FQNNGV. V lost 4 bases and J 7 bases, leaving 14 bases between the germline ends. The CDR3 is made up of 15 amino acids. CDR3 region: CASSSPQEINSPLHF. CDR3 nucleotides: TGTGCCAGCAGCTCCCCTCAGGAGATCAATTCACCCCTCCACTTT. Using reference TRBV11-2 and TRBJ1-6 for the parts outside the CDR3, the full variable domain is EAGVAQSPRYKIIEKRQSVAFWCNPISGHATLYWYQQILGQGPKLLIQFQNNGVVDDSQLPKDRFSAERLKGVDSTLKIQPAKLEDSAVYLCASSSPQEINSPLHFGNGTRLTVT.

The table lists this clonotype with many counts. CDR3 nucleotides: TGTGCCAGCAGCCCCGCGGGACAGGGAGTAATTTCACCCCTCCACTTT. The encoded protein is CASSPAGQGVISPLHF. The chain joins TRBV5-6 to TRBJ1-6, with 9 positions matching TRBD1. CDR3 length: 16 residues. In germline, CDR1 is SGHDT, CDR2 YYEEEE. V dropped 4 bases and J dropped 9; count of bases not matched to a gene: 11.

On this clonotype itself: A much bigger clone sits one base away, suggesting this may be a read error. This chain joins TRBV7-9 and TRBJ2-5; D gene uncertain. With 3 bases removed from V and 8 bases from J, the gap between germline ends came to 10 bases. CDR1 and CDR2 from the germline V gene are SEHNR and FQNEAQ (reference sequence). CDR3 length equals 12 residues. The CDR3 DNA is TGTGCCAGCAGCTTTTCTGTAGACACCCAGTACTTC. Amino acid sequence: CASSFSVDTQYF.

This clonotype showed up just a few times. The chain carries TRBV5-6 and TRBJ2-4; unclear D gene. Germline V gene lookup returns CDR1 SGHDT and CDR2 YYEEEE. V lost 1 base and J 0 bases, leaving 8 bases between the germline ends. This CDR3 is 15 amino acids long. CDR3 DNA sequence: TGTGCCAGCAGCTTGACACAGATAGCCAAAAACATTCAGTACTTC. It yields the protein CASSLTQIAKNIQYF.

This clonotype was recorded at least ten times. This rearrangement joins TRBV20-1 to TRBJ2-1; 9 positions agree with TRBD2. The V gene's germline CDR1 is DFQATT and CDR2 SNEGSKA (reference sequence). V lost 3 bases and J lost 10; bases outside the gene matches: 10. The CDR3 is 14 residues long. The CDR3 loop reads CSASLPSGVGEQFF. The CDR3 DNA is TGCAGTGCTAGTCTTCCTAGCGGGGTGGGGGAGCAGTTCTTC.

This clonotype was found many times. J is TRBJ1-2 and V is TRBV7-8; 7 bases agree with TRBD1. V shed 0 bases, J shed 4 bases, and the junction held 5 bases outside the gene matches. Germline-derived CDR1 and CDR2 are SGHVS and FQNEAQ. The CDR3 runs to 15 residues. The CDR3 sequence is CASSLASQGIYGYTF. The CDR3 DNA follows: TGTGCCAGCAGCTTAGCGTCACAGGGGATCTATGGCTACACCTTC.

This clonotype was counted at least ten times. The V gene is TRBV6-5, the J gene TRBJ2-2; D is unclear. Germline loops: CDR1 MNHEY, CDR2 SVGAGI. CDR3 size: 12 residues. Deletions cut 5 bases from V and 6 bases from J, with 7 bases between. CDR3 in amino acids: CASSPGPGELFF. The CDR3 nucleotides are TGTGCCAGCAGTCCTGGTCCCGGGGAGCTGTTTTTT.

This clonotype was found a few times. The chain is built from TRBV20-1 and TRBJ2-5; possible D gene TRBD1, 6 bases. V lost 6 bases to trimming and J lost 0 bases, with 14 bases between them. CDR1 and CDR2 from the germline V gene are DFQATT and SNEGSKA (reference sequence). This CDR3 contains 14 residues. CDR3 sequence (DNA): TGCAGTGCCACGAGAGGGGGAAACCAAGAGACCCAGTACTTC. Translating it yields CSATRGGNQETQYF.

This clonotype was seen repeatedly, ten times or more. The rearrangement links TRBV27 to TRBJ1-2; maybe TRBD1 (6 bases). Germline lookup yields CDR1 MNHEY and CDR2 SMNVEV (reference sequence). Trimming left V 6 bases short and J 4 bases short, with 24 bases between. CDR3 length: 17 residues. CDR3 sequence: CASSKDPTGIGGYGYTF. The CDR3, as DNA: TGTGCCAGCAGCAAAGACCCCACAGGGATCGGTGGCTATGGCTACACCTTC.

Ten or more counts support this clonotype. The chain has TRBV6-6 and TRBJ1-1; no clear D gene. This CDR3 region has 12 residues. V lost 2 bases to trimming and J lost 8 bases, with 9 bases between them. In germline, CDR1 is MNHNY, CDR2 SVGAGI (reference sequence). Here the CDR3 reads CASSYPTAEAFF. DNA of the CDR3: TGTGCCAGCAGTTACCCCACCGCCGAAGCTTTCTTT.

This clonotype turned up a few times. The chain recombines TRBV7-9 with TRBJ2-1; 11 bases are a match to TRBD2. Trimming removed 0 bases from V and 7 bases from J; junction bases left unmatched: 14. The CDR3 is 19 amino acids. Germline V lookup: CDR1 SEHNR, CDR2 FQNEAQ (reference sequence). The CDR3 nucleotides are TGTGCCAGCAGCTTAGCTCCACTAGCGGGGGTTCCTCTCGCGAATGAGCAGTTCTTC. It specifies CASSLAPLAGVPLANEQFF.

Many counts were recorded for this clonotype. This chain uses TRBV20-1 with TRBJ2-2, with D maybe TRBD2 (6 bases). The CDR3 has 15 residues. V was pared by 1 base and J by 2 bases, with 11 bases between. Germline CDR1 is DFQATT and CDR2 is SNEGSKA (reference sequence). The CDR3, as DNA: TGCAGTGCTAGAGCAGCGGGCGACAACACCGGGGAGCTGTTTTTT. Translating it yields CSARAAGDNTGELFF.

Many counts were recorded for this clonotype. This rearrangement joins TRBV13 to TRBJ2-2; D is possibly TRBD2 (6 bases). Germline V gene lookup returns CDR1 PRHDT and CDR2 FYEKMQ (reference sequence). Trimming cost V 7 bases and J 5 bases, with 14 bases left between them. The CDR3 contains 14 residues. CDR3 in amino acids: CASTLRGSTGELFF. The CDR3 region has the DNA TGTGCCAGCACCTTGCGGGGTTCTACCGGGGAGCTGTTTTTT.

In this sample, this clonotype turned up a few times. This chain uses TRBV6-6 with TRBJ1-1; D gene unclear. This CDR3 has 13 residues. Trimming pared 6 bases from V and 3 bases from J, leaving 11 bases between. CDR1 and CDR2 (germline): MNHNY, SVGAGI (reference sequence). The CDR3 loop is CASRSRLDTEAFF. The CDR3 DNA reads TGTGCCAGCAGGTCCCGTCTTGACACTGAAGCTTTCTTT.